This TCR beta chain was captured by sequencing in a study of Ad26.COV2.S vaccination and SARS-CoV-2 variants. Points from the study as a whole: Placebo and vaccine recipients had non-spike TCR breadth that was similar.

Germline V gives CDR1 LNHDA, CDR2 SQIVND (reference sequence). V gave up 6 bases and J gave up 8 bases; unmatched junction bases: 9. The CDR3 has 14 residues. Treatment: 15 to 20 received Ad26.COV2.S at low or high dose, single or two shots; a few received placebo; per-sample allocation not given. Day 63 after the first injection of vaccine or placebo was the sampling time. Data came from immunoSEQ multiplex PCR; TCRdb stores just in-frame clones and leaves some out. Of a few hundred thousand clones in the sample, 70% to 90% were seen once. Comment on this clone: What it binds is not known.

The sequence derives from a person between 18 and 65 years old who received the Ad26.COV2.S COVID-19 vaccine or a placebo. The V and J genes are TRBV19 and TRBJ1-4; 7 bases fit TRBD1. Sequencing was performed on peripheral blood, taken in a trial of Ad26.COV2.S vaccine versus placebo. CDR3 in amino acids: CASRREGAGEKLFF. In DNA, the CDR3 is TGTGCCAGTAGGAGGGAGGGGGCTGGAGAAAAACTGTTTTTT.